The source of this T cell receptor beta chain is a study of T cell responses to AZD1222 COVID-19 vaccine. Generated by immunoSEQ multiplex PCR, the TCRdb table keeps only in-frame clones and is missing some. The top ten hold over 0.75% of the sample, which has around 170,000 clones, roughly 91% seen once. This CDR3 is 15 amino acids long. Losses at the gene ends were 4 bases for V and 2 bases for J; bases not matched to a gene: 5. Germline CDR1 is KGHDR and CDR2 is SFDVKD. This TCR came from an adult in good health. The gene calls are TRBV24-1 and TRBJ2-7; 9 positions agree with TRBD1. Sequencing used peripheral blood, obtained on day 0 of AZD1222 vaccination. The CDR3 region is CATSEAGTGTYEQYF. The CDR3 region has the DNA TGTGCCACCAGTGAAGCCGGGACAGGGACCTACGAGCAGTACTTC.